This T cell receptor beta chain derives from a study of beta chain features in type 1 diabetes. Broader study findings: When Type 1 diabetes patients were examined, their TCRB CDR3s proved moderately but significantly shorter in all four CD4+ subsets. Within the patient group, naive, central memory and Treg TCRB repertoires appeared more similar to each other than within healthy donors. More deletions and fewer insertions at VDJ junctions were found in patients with type 1 diabetes.

This clone was counted only a few times. Its antigen is not identified. Per the germline V gene, CDR1 is LNHDA and CDR2 is SQIVND (reference sequence). The CDR3 loop spans 13 amino acids. V was cut by 4 bases and J by 1 base, with 5 bases left in between. Without exception, sorted populations had purity beyond 95%. TCRB transcripts that were expressed got sequenced, as all of the isolated RNA had been reverse transcribed. Roughly 3.5 million reads per sample were averaged for naive, central memory and regulatory samples. Repertoires were generated with immunoSEQ multiplex PCR, while TCRdb's copy carries only in-frame clones and drops some. The table records roughly 700,000 clones, roughly 13% of them present only once.

V is TRBV19 and J is TRBJ1-3; D may be TRBD1 (5 bases). The specimen was naive CD4+ T cells from blood. This TCR was recovered from a young man with type 1 diabetes. CDR3: CASSRTSGNTIYF. CDR3 in DNA: TGTGCCAGTAGTAGGACATCTGGAAACACCATATATTTT.